These T cell receptor beta chains were read from a single sample in a study of T cell repertoires in cytomegalovirus infection. These receptors' targets are unknown. TCRdb redid the calling of the reads with MiXCR, one entry per CDR3 protein. This table has around 300,000 distinct CDR3 sequences, around 20% appearing once. The sequencing here drew on cultured PBMCs, taken from culture after CMV antigen stimulation. The receptor set was obtained from a human donor in good health (CMV status not recorded). Some clones in this sample may be carry-over from other donors' samples. The CDR3 runs from the conserved cysteine through the conserved F or W. The D gene is left open where the match is weak. A row's size may be missing; if present it is once, few, many or a size class.

abundance: NA; d_gene: NA; v_gene: TRBV6-2/TRBV6-3; j_gene: TRBJ1-2; CDR3aa: CASSLGTPGCTF; CDR3nt: TGTGCCAGCAGTCTCGGGACACCAGGCTGCACCTTC
abundance: once; d_gene: NA; v_gene: TRBV6-1; j_gene: TRBJ1-5; CDR3aa: CASSLESYQPQHF; CDR3nt: TGTGCCAGCAGTCTTGAATCGTATCAGCCCCAGCATTTT
abundance: many; d_gene: TRBD1; v_gene: TRBV7-2; j_gene: TRBJ1-3; CDR3aa: CASSKWTGGGNTIYF; CDR3nt: TGTGCCAGCAGCAAATGGACAGGGGGCGGAAACACCATATATTTT
abundance: many; d_gene: TRBD1; v_gene: TRBV10-3; j_gene: TRBJ2-5; CDR3aa: CAISDTGGFETQYF; CDR3nt: TGTGCCATCAGTGACACAGGGGGCTTTGAGACCCAGTACTTC
abundance: many; d_gene: NA; v_gene: TRBV28; j_gene: TRBJ1-5; CDR3aa: CASSLAGRGQPQHF; CDR3nt: TGTGCCAGCAGTTTAGCAGGGCGCGGCCAGCCCCAGCATTTT
abundance: many; d_gene: NA; v_gene: TRBV25-1; j_gene: TRBJ2-5; CDR3aa: CASTKTGPWMSETQYF; CDR3nt: TGTGCCAGCACCAAAACGGGACCCTGGATGTCAGAGACCCAGTACTTC
abundance: NA; d_gene: TRBD2; v_gene: TRBV10-3; j_gene: TRBJ2-1; CDR3aa: CAISESGTSGTEQIF; CDR3nt: TGTGCCATCAGTGAGTCGGGGACTAGCGGGACTGAGCAGATCTTC
abundance: few; d_gene: NA; v_gene: TRBV15; j_gene: TRBJ2-3; CDR3aa: CATSRAPNTDTQYF; CDR3nt: TGTGCCACCAGCAGAGCCCCAAACACAGATACGCAGTATTTT
abundance: few; d_gene: NA; v_gene: TRBV6-1; j_gene: TRBJ2-7; CDR3aa: CASSENLYEQYF; CDR3nt: TGTGCCAGCAGTGAGAACCTCTACGAGCAGTACTTC
abundance: few; d_gene: NA; v_gene: TRBV4-3; j_gene: TRBJ2-2; CDR3aa: CASSQWRDEYTGELFF; CDR3nt: TGCGCCAGCAGCCAATGGCGGGATGAGTATACCGGGGAGCTGTTTTTT
abundance: few; d_gene: NA; v_gene: TRBV7-2; j_gene: TRBJ2-3; CDR3aa: CASSWVGADTQYF; CDR3nt: TGTGCCAGCAGCTGGGTAGGGGCAGATACGCAGTATTTT
abundance: NA; d_gene: NA; v_gene: TRBV7-8; j_gene: TRBJ1-2; CDR3aa: CASSLDGSGSAHYGYTF; CDR3nt: TGTGCCAGCAGCTTAGACGGCTCGGGCAGCGCCCACTATGGCTACACCTTC
abundance: NA; d_gene: NA; v_gene: TRBV30; j_gene: TRBJ1-5; CDR3aa: CAWSGGHGNQPQHF; CDR3nt: TGTGCCTGGAGTGGAGGACACGGCAATCAGCCCCAGCATTTT
abundance: many; d_gene: NA; v_gene: TRBV12-3/TRBV12-4; j_gene: TRBJ2-7; CDR3aa: CASSPLFGAAGSYEQYF; CDR3nt: TGTGCCAGCAGTCCACTCTTCGGGGCGGCCGGCTCCTACGAGCAGTACTTC
abundance: NA; d_gene: NA; v_gene: TRBV9; j_gene: TRBJ1-1; CDR3aa: CASSVRGGNTEAFF; CDR3nt: TGTGCCAGCAGCGTAAGAGGAGGAAACACTGAAGCTTTCTTT
abundance: many; d_gene: NA; v_gene: TRBV6-1; j_gene: TRBJ2-2; CDR3aa: CASSDWGSPPSQNTGELFF; CDR3nt: TGTGCCAGCAGTGATTGGGGGAGCCCCCCATCCCAGAACACCGGGGAGCTGTTTTTT
abundance: NA; d_gene: NA; v_gene: TRBV7-9; j_gene: TRBJ1-2; CDR3aa: CASSLPADKYGYTF; CDR3nt: TGTGCCAGCAGCTTACCGGCAGATAAGTATGGCTACACCTTC
abundance: NA; d_gene: NA; v_gene: TRBV10-3; j_gene: TRBJ2-6; CDR3aa: CATVGGEGNSGANVLTF; CDR3nt: TGTGCCACCGTAGGGGGGGAGGGGAACTCTGGGGCCAACGTCCTGACTTTC
abundance: NA; d_gene: NA; v_gene: TRBV2; j_gene: TRBJ1-1; CDR3aa: CASSERGDGRTEAFF; CDR3nt: TGTGCCAGCAGTGAACGAGGGGATGGGCGGACTGAAGCTTTCTTT
abundance: many; d_gene: TRBD2; v_gene: TRBV12-3/TRBV12-4; j_gene: TRBJ2-1; CDR3aa: CASGGGVYNEQFF; CDR3nt: TGTGCCAGCGGGGGGGGGGTTTACAATGAGCAGTTCTTC
abundance: NA; d_gene: NA; v_gene: TRBV11-2; j_gene: TRBJ2-3; CDR3aa: CASSLGLVAQYF; CDR3nt: TGTGCCAGCAGCTTAGGACTAGTCGCGCAGTATTTT
abundance: NA; d_gene: NA; v_gene: TRBV28; j_gene: TRBJ2-7; CDR3aa: CASSWVTEGQYF; CDR3nt: TGTGCCAGCAGTTGGGTGACCGAGGGGCAGTACTTC